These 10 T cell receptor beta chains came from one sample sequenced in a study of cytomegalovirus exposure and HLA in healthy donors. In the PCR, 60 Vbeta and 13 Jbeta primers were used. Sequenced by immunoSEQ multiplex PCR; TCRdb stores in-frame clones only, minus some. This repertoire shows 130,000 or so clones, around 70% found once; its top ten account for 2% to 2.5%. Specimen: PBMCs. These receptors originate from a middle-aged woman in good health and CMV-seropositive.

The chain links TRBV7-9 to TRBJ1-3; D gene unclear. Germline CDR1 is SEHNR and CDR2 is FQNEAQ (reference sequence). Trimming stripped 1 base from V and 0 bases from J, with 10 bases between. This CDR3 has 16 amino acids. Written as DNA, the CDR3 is TGTGCCAGCAGCTTAGATAGACTCGACTCTGGAAACACCATATATTTT. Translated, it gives CASSLDRLDSGNTIYF. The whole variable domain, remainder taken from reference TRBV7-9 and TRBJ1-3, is DTGVSQNPRHKITKRGQNVTFRCDPISEHNRLYWYRQTLGQGPEFLTYFQNEAQLEKSRLLSDRFSAERPKGSFSTLEIQRTEQGDSAMYLCASSLDRLDSGNTIYFGEGSWLTVV.

The CDR3 region has the DNA TGCAGCGTTGCCCCGGGGACAGGGGGCACCGGGGAGCTGTTTTTT. It translates to CSVAPGTGGTGELFF. The V call is TRBV29-1, the J call TRBJ2-2, with 11 bases aligning to TRBD1. Trimming at V came to 4 bases and at J to 4 bases, leaving 5 bases not matched to a gene. The CDR3 sequence is 15 residues long. CDR1 SQVTM and CDR2 ANQGSEA come from the germline V gene.

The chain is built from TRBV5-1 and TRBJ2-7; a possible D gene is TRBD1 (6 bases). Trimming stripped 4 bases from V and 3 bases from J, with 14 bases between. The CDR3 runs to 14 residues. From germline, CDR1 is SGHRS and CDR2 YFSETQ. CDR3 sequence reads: CASSPQGKSYEQYF. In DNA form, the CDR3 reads TGCGCCAGCAGCCCACAGGGAAAGAGCTACGAGCAGTACTTC.

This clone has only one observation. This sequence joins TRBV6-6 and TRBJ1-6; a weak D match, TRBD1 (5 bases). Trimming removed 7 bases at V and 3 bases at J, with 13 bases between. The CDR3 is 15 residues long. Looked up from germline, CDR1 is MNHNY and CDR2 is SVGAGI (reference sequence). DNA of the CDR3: TGTGCCAGCACCGATAGGGGAAACTATAATTCACCCCTCCACTTT. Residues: CASTDRGNYNSPLHF.

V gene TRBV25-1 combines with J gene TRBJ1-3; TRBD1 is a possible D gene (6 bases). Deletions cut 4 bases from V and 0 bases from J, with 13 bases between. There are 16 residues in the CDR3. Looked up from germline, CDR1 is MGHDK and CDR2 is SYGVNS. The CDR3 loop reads CASSGTGLPSGNTIYF. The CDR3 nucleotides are TGTGCCAGCAGTGGCACAGGGCTTCCCTCTGGAAACACCATATATTTT.

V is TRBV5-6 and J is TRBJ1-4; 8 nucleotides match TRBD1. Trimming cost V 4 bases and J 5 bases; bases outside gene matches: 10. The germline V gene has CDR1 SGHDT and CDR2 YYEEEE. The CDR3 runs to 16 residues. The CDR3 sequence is CASSIRTGRGNEKLFF. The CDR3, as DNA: TGTGCCAGCAGCATACGGACAGGGAGGGGAAATGAAAAACTGTTTTTT.

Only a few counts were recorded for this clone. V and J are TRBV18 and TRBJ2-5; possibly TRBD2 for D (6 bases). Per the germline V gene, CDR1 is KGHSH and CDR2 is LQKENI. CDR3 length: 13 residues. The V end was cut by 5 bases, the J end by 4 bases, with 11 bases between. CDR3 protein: CASSNHGGETQYF. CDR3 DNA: TGTGCCAGCTCAAACCACGGGGGAGAGACCCAGTACTTC. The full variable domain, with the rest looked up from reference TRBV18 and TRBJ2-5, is NAGVMQNPRHLVRRRGQEARLRCSPMKGHSHVYWYRQLPEEGLKFMVYLQKENIIDESGMPKERFSAEFPKEGPSILRIQQVVRGDSAAYFCASSNHGGETQYFGPGTRLLVL.

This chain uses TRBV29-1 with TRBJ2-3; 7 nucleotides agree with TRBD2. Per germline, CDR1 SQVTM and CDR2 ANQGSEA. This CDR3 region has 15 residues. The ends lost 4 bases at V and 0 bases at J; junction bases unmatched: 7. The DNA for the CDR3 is TGCAGCGTTGCTGCCCTAGCGGCTAGCACAGATACGCAGTATTTT. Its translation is CSVAALAASTDTQYF.

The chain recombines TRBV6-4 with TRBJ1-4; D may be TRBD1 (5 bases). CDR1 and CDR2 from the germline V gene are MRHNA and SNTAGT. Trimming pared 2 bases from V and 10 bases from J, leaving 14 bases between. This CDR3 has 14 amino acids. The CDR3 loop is CASSDPSLGGKLFF. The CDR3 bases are TGTGCCAGCAGTGACCCGAGTCTCGGGGGAAAACTGTTTTTT.

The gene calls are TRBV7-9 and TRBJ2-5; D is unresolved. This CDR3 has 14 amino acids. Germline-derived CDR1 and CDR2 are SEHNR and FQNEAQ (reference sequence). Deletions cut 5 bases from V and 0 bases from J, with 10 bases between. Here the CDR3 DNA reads TGTGCCAGCAGCCCCTCAGAATACCAAGAGACCCAGTACTTC. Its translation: CASSPSEYQETQYF. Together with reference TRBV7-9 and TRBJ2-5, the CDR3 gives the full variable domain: DTGVSQNPRHKITKRGQNVTFRCDPISEHNRLYWYRQTLGQGPEFLTYFQNEAQLEKSRLLSDRFSAERPKGSFSTLEIQRTEQGDSAMYLCASSPSEYQETQYFGPGTRLLVL.